This T cell receptor (beta chain) originates from a study of cytomegalovirus exposure and HLA in healthy donors. Overall study results and limits: As confirmed in vitro, three CMV-associated chains were specific for CMV antigens. Subsequent analysis of the approximately 130 validation repertoires found a tendency for first-cohort TCR clusters to co-occur.

The donors were part of the validation cohort, which consisted of over a hundred subjects and was separate from the first cohort of 666 subjects. Some clones are missing from TCRdb's copy, which holds only in-frame ones; the method was immunoSEQ multiplex PCR. The profile shows 150,000 to 200,000 clones, 84% of them singletons. Worth noting for this clone: Its target is not known.

The clonotype comes from a woman in her late teens or twenties in good health and CMV-seropositive. Input material: PBMCs.

CDR3 in amino acids: CASSSKGQHYGYTF. In DNA, the CDR3 is TGTGCCAGCAGCTCAAAGGGACAGCACTATGGCTACACCTTC. The rearrangement links TRBV7-9 to TRBJ1-2, with 7 bases identical to TRBD1. Trimming cost V 4 bases and J 3 bases; bases outside gene matches: 5. Germline values: CDR1 SEHNR, CDR2 FQNEAQ (reference sequence). CDR3 length equals 14 residues.